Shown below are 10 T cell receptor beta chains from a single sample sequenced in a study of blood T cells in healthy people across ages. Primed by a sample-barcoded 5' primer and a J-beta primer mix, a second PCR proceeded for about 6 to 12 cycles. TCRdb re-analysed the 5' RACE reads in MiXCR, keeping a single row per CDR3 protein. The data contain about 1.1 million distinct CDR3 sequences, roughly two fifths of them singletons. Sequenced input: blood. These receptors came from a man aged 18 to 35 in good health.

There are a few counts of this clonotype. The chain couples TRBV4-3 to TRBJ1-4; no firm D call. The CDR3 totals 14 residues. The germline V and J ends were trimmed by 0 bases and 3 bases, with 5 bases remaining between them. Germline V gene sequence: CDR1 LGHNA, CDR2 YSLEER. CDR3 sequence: CASSQEAANEKLFF. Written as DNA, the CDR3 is TGCGCCAGCAGCCAAGAGGCGGCTAATGAAAAACTGTTTTTT.

CDR3 amino acids: CASSRVHEINTGELFF. The CDR3 DNA reads TGTGCCAGCAGCCGCGTCCACGAGATAAACACCGGGGAGCTGTTTTTT. This chain links TRBV2 with TRBJ2-2; no reliable D call. This CDR3 region has 16 residues. Trimming removed 6 bases at V and 2 bases at J, with 16 bases between. Germline CDR1 SNHLY, CDR2 FYNNEI. The variable domain in full, with the rest retrieved from reference TRBV2 and TRBJ2-2, is EPEVTQTPSHQVTQMGQEVILRCVPISNHLYFYWYRQILGQKVEFLVSFYNNEISEKSEIFDDQFSVERPDGSNFTLKIRSTKLEDSAMYFCASSRVHEINTGELFFGEGSRLTVL.

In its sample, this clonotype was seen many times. The CDR3 DNA is TGTGCCAGCAGTCCTCACTATGGCTACACCTTC. Its translation: CASSPHYGYTF. V is TRBV12-3 or TRBV12-4 and J is TRBJ1-2, with D uncertain. The V end lost 5 bases, the J end lost 3 bases, and 4 bases lay between the germline ends. This CDR3 contains 11 residues.

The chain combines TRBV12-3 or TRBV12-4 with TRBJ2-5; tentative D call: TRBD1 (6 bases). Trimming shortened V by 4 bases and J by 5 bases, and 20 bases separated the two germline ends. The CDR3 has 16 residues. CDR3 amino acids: CASSSRGHSSAETQYF. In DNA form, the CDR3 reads TGTGCCAGCAGTTCTAGGGGACACTCGTCCGCGGAGACCCAGTACTTC.

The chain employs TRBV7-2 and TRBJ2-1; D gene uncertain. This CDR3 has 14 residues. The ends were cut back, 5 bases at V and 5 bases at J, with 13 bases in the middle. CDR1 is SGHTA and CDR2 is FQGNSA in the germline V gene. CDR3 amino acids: CASSVDSFNNEQFF. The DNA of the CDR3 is TGTGCCAGCAGCGTAGACTCGTTTAACAATGAGCAGTTCTTC.

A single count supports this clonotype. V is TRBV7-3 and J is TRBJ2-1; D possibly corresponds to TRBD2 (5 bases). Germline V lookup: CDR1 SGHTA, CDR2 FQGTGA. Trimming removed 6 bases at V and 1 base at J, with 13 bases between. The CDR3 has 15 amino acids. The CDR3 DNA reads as TGTGCCAGCAGTTCGGGGAGCAGGTCCTACAATGAGCAGTTCTTC. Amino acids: CASSSGSRSYNEQFF.

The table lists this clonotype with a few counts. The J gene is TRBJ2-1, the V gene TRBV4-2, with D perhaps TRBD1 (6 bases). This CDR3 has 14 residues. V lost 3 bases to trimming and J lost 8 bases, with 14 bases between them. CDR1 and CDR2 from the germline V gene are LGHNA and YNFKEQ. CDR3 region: CASSQDSRADEQFF. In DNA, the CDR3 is TGTGCCAGCAGCCAGGACAGCAGGGCGGATGAGCAGTTCTTC.

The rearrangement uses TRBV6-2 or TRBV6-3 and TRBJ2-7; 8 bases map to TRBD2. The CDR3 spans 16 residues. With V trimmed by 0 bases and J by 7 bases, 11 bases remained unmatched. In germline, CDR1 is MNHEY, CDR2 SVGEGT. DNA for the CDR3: TGTGCCAGCAGTTACTCGCGCGGTAGCGGGGACAATGAGCAGTACTTC. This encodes CASSYSRGSGDNEQYF.

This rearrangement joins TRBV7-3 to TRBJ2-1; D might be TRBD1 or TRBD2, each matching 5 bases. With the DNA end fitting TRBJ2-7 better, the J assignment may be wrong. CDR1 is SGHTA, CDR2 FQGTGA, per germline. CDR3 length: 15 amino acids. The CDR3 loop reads CASSLTGTSYNEQYF. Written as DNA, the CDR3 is TGTGCCAGCAGCTTAACAGGGACCAGCTACAATGAGCAGTACTTC.

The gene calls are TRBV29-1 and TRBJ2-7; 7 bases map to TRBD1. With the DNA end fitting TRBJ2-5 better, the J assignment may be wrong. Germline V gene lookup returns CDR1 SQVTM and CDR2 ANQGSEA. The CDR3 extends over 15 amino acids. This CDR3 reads CSVEGSQTGKETQYF. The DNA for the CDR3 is TGCAGCGTTGAAGGGAGCCAGACAGGGAAAGAGACCCAGTACTTC.